One sample yielded the 16 T cell receptor beta chains listed below, sequenced in a study of T cell repertoires in cytomegalovirus infection. In TCRdb, the reads were re-called with MiXCR into one record per CDR3 protein. The profile shows approximately 190,000 distinct CDR3 sequences, roughly 9% of them singletons. The sample consisted of PBMCs. The receptors derive from a human donor in good health (CMV status not recorded). Some clones in this sample may be carry-over from other donors' samples.

There are many counts of this clonotype. The rearrangement joins TRBV6-1 to TRBJ2-2, with 8 bases matching TRBD1. The CDR3 covers 15 residues. V trimming: 6 bases; J trimming: 5 bases; junction bases outside the gene matches: 8. The germline gives CDR1 MNHNS, CDR2 SASEGT. The CDR3 DNA reads TGTGCCAGCAGACTGGACAGGGTCGGGACCGGGGAGCTGTTTTTT. Protein: CASRLDRVGTGELFF.

This clonotype was seen at least ten times. The chain carries TRBV5-1 and TRBJ2-1; D might be TRBD1 or TRBD2, each matching 5 bases. V shed 3 bases and J shed 6 bases, with 13 bases lying between them. The CDR3 is 14 residues long. Germline lookup yields CDR1 SGHRS and CDR2 YFSETQ. Here the CDR3 DNA reads TGCGCCAGCAGCTCGGCAGGGCGGGTCAATGAGCAGTTCTTC. Its translation: CASSSAGRVNEQFF. The complete variable domain, with remaining parts taken from reference TRBV5-1 and TRBJ2-1, reads KAGVTQTPRYLIKTRGQQVTLSCSPISGHRSVSWYQQTPGQGLQFLFEYFSETQRNKGNFPGRFSGRQFSNSRSEMNVSTLELGDSALYLCASSSAGRVNEQFFGPGTRLTVL.

This clonotype was counted ten times or more. The genes are TRBV2 and TRBJ1-4, with 8 bases aligning to TRBD1. Germline-derived CDR1 and CDR2 are SNHLY and FYNNEI. CDR3 size: 14 residues. V lost 7 bases to trimming and J lost 7 bases; unmatched junction nucleotides: 8. CDR3 protein: CASMGQAPTEKLFF. The CDR3 DNA reads TGTGCCAGCATGGGACAGGCCCCTACTGAAAAACTGTTTTTT.

This clonotype was counted ten times or more. The chain joins TRBV7-2 to TRBJ2-3; D remains unclear. The CDR3 sequence is 15 residues long. Trimming removed 1 base from V and 2 bases from J, with 10 bases in between. In germline, CDR1 is SGHTA, CDR2 FQGNSA. The CDR3 here is CASSLGVQVTDTQYF. Written as DNA, the CDR3 is TGTGCCAGCAGCTTAGGGGTCCAGGTCACAGATACGCAGTATTTT.

This clonotype was seen repeatedly, ten times or more. The chain combines TRBV28 with TRBJ1-2; D is unclear. This CDR3 has 13 residues. Germline loops: CDR1 MDHEN, CDR2 SYDVKM. The V gene lost 5 bases and the J gene lost 0 bases, with 7 bases spanning the gap. CDR3 nucleotides: TGTGCCAGCAGTGGACCGCCTAACTATGGCTACACCTTC. This codes for CASSGPPNYGYTF.

The chain recombines TRBV20-1 with TRBJ1-5, with 9 bases aligning to TRBD1. The CDR3 totals 15 residues. Unmatched junction bases numbered 9, after V lost 4 bases and J lost 5 bases. Germline V gene data show CDR1 as DFQATT and CDR2 as SNEGSKA (reference sequence). The CDR3 nucleotides read TGCAGTGCTAAGTCCGGGACAGGGTATTATCAGCCCCAGCATTTT. Translation gives CSAKSGTGYYQPQHF.

This clonotype showed up many times. The rearrangement joins TRBV7-2 to TRBJ1-6; D is undetermined. This CDR3 is 15 amino acids long. Between the trimmed V and J ends, which lost 5 bases and 8 bases, there was a span of 16 bases. Germline V gene lookup returns CDR1 SGHTA and CDR2 FQGNSA. The CDR3 DNA reads TGTGCCAGCAGCCACCAGGACCTCAATGATTCACCCCTCCACTTT. It yields the protein CASSHQDLNDSPLHF. Full variable domain (rest looked up from reference TRBV7-2 and TRBJ1-6): GAGVSQSPSNKVTEKGKDVELRCDPISGHTALYWYRQSLGQGLEFLIYFQGNSAPDKSGLPSDRFSAERTGGSVSTLTIQRTQQEDSAVYLCASSHQDLNDSPLHFGNGTRLTVT.

Comment on this clonotype: Since a much larger clone is just one base distant, this may be a read error. The genes are TRBV13 and TRBJ2-7; no firm D call. In germline, CDR1 is PRHDT, CDR2 FYEKMQ (reference sequence). The CDR3 has 16 amino acids. The CDR3 is CDSSPRAELAPYEQYF. The CDR3 region has the DNA TGTGACAGCAGCCCCCGGGCCGAATTAGCCCCCTACGAGCAGTACTTC.

This clonotype was recorded at least ten times. The chain couples TRBV28 to TRBJ1-1; tentatively, D is TRBD1 (6 bases). The CDR3 has 14 residues. Germline lookup yields CDR1 MDHEN and CDR2 SYDVKM. Trimming shortened V by 5 bases and J by 2 bases, and 12 bases separated the two germline ends. CDR3 sequence: CASSRTDKNTEAFF. The CDR3 DNA reads TGTGCCAGCAGTCGGACAGATAAAAACACTGAAGCTTTCTTT.

This clonotype showed up just a few times. A junction boundary mismatches the germline segment, possibly from a read error. The chain recombines TRBV5-3 with TRBJ2-5; 7 nucleotides line up with TRBD1. TRBV5-3 is recorded as an ORF, its role being uncertain. The CDR3 is 13 amino acids. CDR3 DNA: TGTGCCAGCAGCTTTACAGGGGAAGAGACCCAGTACTTC. Translating it yields CASSFTGEETQYF.

The CDR3 DNA reads TGCAGCGTTGAGGCTAGCGGAGGGCAAGAGACCCAGTACTTC. Protein product: CSVEASGGQETQYF. The chain has TRBV29-1 and TRBJ2-5; 7 positions agree with TRBD2. Trimming took 3 bases from V and 2 from J; bases not matched to a gene: 6. This CDR3 is built from 14 residues. CDR1 and CDR2 from the germline V gene are SQVTM and ANQGSEA.

There are many counts of this clonotype. The J gene is TRBJ1-5, the V gene TRBV28; D ambiguous. The CDR3 sequence is 16 residues long. Germline CDR1 reads MDHEN; CDR2 reads SYDVKM. Trimming cost V 6 bases and J 3 bases, with 18 bases left between them. The CDR3 spells CASSLIHRLLNQPQHF. CDR3 DNA sequence: TGTGCCAGCAGCCTCATACACAGACTGCTCAATCAGCCCCAGCATTTT.

The chain couples TRBV28 to TRBJ2-5; TRBD2 might be the D (5 bases). V lost 2 bases and J 1 base, leaving 11 bases between the germline ends. Looked up from germline, CDR1 is MDHEN and CDR2 is SYDVKM. The CDR3 covers 15 residues. The CDR3 DNA reads as TGTGCCAGCAGTTTACCTAAAGCGGCCCAAGAGACCCAGTACTTC. Its protein product is CASSLPKAAQETQYF.

This clonotype was recorded a few times. This rearrangement joins TRBV7-9 to TRBJ2-1; 8 nucleotides match TRBD1. Germline CDR1 and CDR2: SEHNR and FQNEAQ (reference sequence). The CDR3 covers 16 residues. V lost 5 bases and J lost 3; bases outside the gene matches: 9. CDR3 DNA sequence: TGTGCCAGCAGCCCAAGACAGGGGACTGTCTACAATGAGCAGTTCTTC. This sequence encodes CASSPRQGTVYNEQFF.

This clonotype was counted at least ten times. This chain joins TRBV28 and TRBJ2-7; no reliable D call. Germline V gene sequence: CDR1 MDHEN, CDR2 SYDVKM. The CDR3 covers 14 residues. Trimming took 3 bases from V and 0 from J, leaving 9 bases between them. CDR3 residues: CASSLRRSSYEQYF. The CDR3 nucleotides are TGTGCCAGCAGTTTGAGGAGAAGCTCCTACGAGCAGTACTTC.

This clonotype was observed a handful of times. The chain uses TRBV15 and TRBJ1-2; TRBD1 aligns across 7 bases. The J segment lost 7 bases and the V segment lost 7 bases, leaving 12 bases of the junction unmatched. The CDR3 is 14 residues long. Germline assignment: CDR1 LNHNV and CDR2 YYDKDF (reference sequence). The CDR3: CATTTDRENPGYTF. The DNA for the CDR3 is TGTGCCACCACTACCGACAGGGAGAACCCTGGCTACACCTTC. Full variable domain (remainder filled in from reference TRBV15 and TRBJ1-2): DAMVIQNPRYQVTQFGKPVTLSCSQTLNHNVMYWYQQKSSQAPKLLFHYYDKDFNNEADTPDNFQSRRPNTSFCFLDIRSPGLGDTAMYLCATTTDRENPGYTFGSGTRLTVV.